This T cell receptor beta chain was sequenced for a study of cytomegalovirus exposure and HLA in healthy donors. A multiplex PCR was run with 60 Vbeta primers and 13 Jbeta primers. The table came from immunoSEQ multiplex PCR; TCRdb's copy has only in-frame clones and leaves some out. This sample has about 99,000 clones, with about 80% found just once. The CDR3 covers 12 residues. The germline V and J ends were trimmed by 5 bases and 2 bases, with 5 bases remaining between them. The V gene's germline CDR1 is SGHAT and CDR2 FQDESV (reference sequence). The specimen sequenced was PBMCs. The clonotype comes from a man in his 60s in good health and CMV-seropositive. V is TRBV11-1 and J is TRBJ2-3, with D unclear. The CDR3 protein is CASSLPTDTQYF. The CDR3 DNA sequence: TGTGCCAGCAGCCTCCCCACAGATACGCAGTATTTT.